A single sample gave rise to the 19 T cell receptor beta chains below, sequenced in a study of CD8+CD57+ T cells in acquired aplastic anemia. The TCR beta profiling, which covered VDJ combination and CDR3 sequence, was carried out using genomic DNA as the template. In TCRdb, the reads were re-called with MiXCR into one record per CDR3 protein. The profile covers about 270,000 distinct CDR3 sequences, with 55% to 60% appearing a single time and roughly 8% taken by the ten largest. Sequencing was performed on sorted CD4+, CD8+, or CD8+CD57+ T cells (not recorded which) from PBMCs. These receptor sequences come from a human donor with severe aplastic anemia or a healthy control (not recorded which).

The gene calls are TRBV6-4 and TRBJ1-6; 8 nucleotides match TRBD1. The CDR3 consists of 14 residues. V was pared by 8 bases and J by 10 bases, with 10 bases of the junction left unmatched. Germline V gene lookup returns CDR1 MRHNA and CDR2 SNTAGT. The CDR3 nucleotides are TGTGCCAGCGGGGAGGACAGGGTCGGGTCACCCCTCCACTTT. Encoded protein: CASGEDRVGSPLHF.

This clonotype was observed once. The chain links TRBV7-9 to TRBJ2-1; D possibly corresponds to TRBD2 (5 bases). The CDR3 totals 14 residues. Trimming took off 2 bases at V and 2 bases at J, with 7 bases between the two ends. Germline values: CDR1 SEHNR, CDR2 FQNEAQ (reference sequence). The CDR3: CASSLRETYNEQFF. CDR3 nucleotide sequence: TGTGCCAGCAGCTTACGGGAAACCTACAATGAGCAGTTCTTC. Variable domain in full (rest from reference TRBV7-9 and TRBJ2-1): DTGVSQNPRHKITKRGQNVTFRCDPISEHNRLYWYRQTLGQGPEFLTYFQNEAQLEKSRLLSDRFSAERPKGSFSTLEIQRTEQGDSAMYLCASSLRETYNEQFFGPGTRLTVL.

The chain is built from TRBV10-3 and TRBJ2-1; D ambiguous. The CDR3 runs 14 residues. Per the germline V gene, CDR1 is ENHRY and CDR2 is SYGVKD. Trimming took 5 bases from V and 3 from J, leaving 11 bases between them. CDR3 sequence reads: CAISSSLDYNEQFF. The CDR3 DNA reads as TGTGCCATCAGTTCTTCGTTGGACTACAATGAGCAGTTCTTC.

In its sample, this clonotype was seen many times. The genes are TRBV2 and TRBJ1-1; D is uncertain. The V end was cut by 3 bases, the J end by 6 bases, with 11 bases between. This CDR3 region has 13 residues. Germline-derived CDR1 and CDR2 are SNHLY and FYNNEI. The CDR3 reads CASSDRLPAEAFF. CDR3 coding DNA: TGTGCCAGCAGTGACAGGCTCCCTGCTGAAGCTTTCTTT. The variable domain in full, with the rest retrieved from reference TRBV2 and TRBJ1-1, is EPEVTQTPSHQVTQMGQEVILRCVPISNHLYFYWYRQILGQKVEFLVSFYNNEISEKSEIFDDQFSVERPDGSNFTLKIRSTKLEDSAMYFCASSDRLPAEAFFGQGTRLTVV.

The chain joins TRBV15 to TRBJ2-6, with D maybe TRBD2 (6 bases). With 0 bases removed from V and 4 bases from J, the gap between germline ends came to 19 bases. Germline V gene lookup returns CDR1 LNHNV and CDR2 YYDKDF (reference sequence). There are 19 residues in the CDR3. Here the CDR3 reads CATSRERGTGGPGANVLTF. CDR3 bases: TGTGCCACCAGCAGAGAGAGAGGTACAGGAGGGCCCGGGGCCAACGTCCTGACTTTC.

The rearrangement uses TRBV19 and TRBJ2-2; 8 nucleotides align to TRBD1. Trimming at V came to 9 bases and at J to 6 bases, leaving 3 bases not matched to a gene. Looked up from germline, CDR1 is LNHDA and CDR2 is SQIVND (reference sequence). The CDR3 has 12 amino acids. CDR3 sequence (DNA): TGTGCCAGCCGACAGGGGTCCGGGGAGCTGTTTTTT. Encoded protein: CASRQGSGELFF.

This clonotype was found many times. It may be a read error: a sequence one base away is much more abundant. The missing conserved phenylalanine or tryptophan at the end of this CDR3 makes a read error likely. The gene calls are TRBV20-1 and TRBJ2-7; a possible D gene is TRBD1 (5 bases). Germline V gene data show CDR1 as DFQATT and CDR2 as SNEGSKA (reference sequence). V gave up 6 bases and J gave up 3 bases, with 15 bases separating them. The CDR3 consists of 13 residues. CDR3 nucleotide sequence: TGCAGTGCACCTCGGACACCAGTCTACGAGCAGTACCTC. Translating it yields CSAPRTPVYEQYL.

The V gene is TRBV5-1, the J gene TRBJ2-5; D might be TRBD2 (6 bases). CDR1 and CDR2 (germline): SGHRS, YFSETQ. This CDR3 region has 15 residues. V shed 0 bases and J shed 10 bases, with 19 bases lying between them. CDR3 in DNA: TGCGCCAGCAGCTTGGGAGACCGGGACCCCGGGGGCCAGTACTTC. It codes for CASSLGDRDPGGQYF.

CDR3 region: CASRTSGGGADTQYF. The CDR3 coding sequence is TGTGCCAGTAGGACTAGCGGGGGAGGGGCAGATACGCAGTATTTT. The chain couples TRBV19 to TRBJ2-3; 12 nucleotides align to TRBD2. Germline V gives CDR1 LNHDA, CDR2 SQIVND (reference sequence). The CDR3 has 15 residues. The V and J ends lost 6 bases and 4 bases, in that order; junction bases with no gene match: 5.

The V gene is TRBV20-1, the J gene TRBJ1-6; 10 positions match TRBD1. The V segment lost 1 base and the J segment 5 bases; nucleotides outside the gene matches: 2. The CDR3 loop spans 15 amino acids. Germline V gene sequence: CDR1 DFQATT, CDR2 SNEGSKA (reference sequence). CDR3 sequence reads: CSARGTGGNNSPLHF. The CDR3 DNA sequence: TGCAGTGCTAGAGGGACAGGGGGTAATAATTCACCCCTCCACTTT.

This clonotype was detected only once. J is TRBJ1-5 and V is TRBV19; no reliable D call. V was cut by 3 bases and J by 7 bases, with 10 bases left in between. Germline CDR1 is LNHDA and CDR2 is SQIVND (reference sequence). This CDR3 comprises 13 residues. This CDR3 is CASSMFRNQPQHF. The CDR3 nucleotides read TGTGCCAGTAGTATGTTCAGGAACCAGCCCCAGCATTTT.

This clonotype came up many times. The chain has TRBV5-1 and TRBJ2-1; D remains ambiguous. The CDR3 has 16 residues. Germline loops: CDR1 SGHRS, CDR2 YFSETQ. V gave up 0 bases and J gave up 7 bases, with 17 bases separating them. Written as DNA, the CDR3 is TGCGCCAGCAGCTTGGCCTTTGGGGTCGGTCGGAATGAGCAGTTCTTC. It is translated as CASSLAFGVGRNEQFF. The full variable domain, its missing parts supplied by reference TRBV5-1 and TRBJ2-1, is KAGVTQTPRYLIKTRGQQVTLSCSPISGHRSVSWYQQTPGQGLQFLFEYFSETQRNKGNFPGRFSGRQFSNSRSEMNVSTLELGDSALYLCASSLAFGVGRNEQFFGPGTRLTVL.

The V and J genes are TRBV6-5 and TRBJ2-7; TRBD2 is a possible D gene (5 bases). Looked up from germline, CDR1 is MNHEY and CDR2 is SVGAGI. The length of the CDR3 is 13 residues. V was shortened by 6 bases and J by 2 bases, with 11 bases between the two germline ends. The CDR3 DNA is TGTGCCAGCAGCATCTCCGGGGCCTACGAGCAGTACTTC. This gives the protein CASSISGAYEQYF.

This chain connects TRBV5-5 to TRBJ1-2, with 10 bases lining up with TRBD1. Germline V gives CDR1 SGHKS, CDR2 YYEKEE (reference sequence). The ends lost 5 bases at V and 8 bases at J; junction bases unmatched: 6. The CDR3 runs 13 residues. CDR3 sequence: CASSSDRGDGYTF. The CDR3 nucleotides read TGTGCCAGCAGTTCGGACAGGGGGGACGGCTACACCTTC.

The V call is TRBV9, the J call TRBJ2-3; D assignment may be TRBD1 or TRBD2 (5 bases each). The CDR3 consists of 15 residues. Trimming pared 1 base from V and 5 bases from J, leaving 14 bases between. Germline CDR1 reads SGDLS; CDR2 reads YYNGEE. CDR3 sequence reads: CASSVSPGQGDTQYF. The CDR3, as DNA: TGTGCCAGCAGCGTATCCCCGGGGCAAGGAGATACGCAGTATTTT. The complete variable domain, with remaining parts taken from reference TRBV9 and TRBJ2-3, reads DSGVTQTPKHLITATGQRVTLRCSPRSGDLSVYWYQQSLDQGLQFLIQYYNGEERAKGNILERFSAQQFPDLHSELNLSSLELGDSALYFCASSVSPGQGDTQYFGPGTRLTVL.

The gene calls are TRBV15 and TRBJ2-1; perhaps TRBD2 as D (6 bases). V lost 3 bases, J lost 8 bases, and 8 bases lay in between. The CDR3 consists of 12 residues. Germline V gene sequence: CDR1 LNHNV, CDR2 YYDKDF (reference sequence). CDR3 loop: CATSRGGDEQFF. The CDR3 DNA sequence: TGTGCCACCAGCAGGGGGGGAGATGAGCAGTTCTTC. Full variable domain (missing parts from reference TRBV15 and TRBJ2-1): DAMVIQNPRYQVTQFGKPVTLSCSQTLNHNVMYWYQQKSSQAPKLLFHYYDKDFNNEADTPDNFQSRRPNTSFCFLDIRSPGLGDTAMYLCATSRGGDEQFFGPGTRLTVL.

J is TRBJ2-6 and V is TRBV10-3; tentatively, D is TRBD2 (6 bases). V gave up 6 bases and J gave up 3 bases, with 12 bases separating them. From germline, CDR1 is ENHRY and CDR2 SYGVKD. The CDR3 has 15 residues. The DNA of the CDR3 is TGTGCCATCAGCCCCTCGGGGGTTGGGGCCAACGTCCTGACTTTC. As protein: CAISPSGVGANVLTF.

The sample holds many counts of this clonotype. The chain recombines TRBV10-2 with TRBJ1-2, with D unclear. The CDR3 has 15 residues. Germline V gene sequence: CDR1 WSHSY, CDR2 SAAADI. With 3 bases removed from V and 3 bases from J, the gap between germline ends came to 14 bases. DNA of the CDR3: TGCGCCAGCAGTGACGGAAGACCGACCGACTATGGCTACACCTTC. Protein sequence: CASSDGRPTDYGYTF.

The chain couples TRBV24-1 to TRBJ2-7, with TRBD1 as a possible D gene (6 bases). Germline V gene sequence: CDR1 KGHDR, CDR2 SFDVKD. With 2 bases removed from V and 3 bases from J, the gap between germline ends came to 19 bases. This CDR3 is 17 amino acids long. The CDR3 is CATSDSHYDRQNYEQYF. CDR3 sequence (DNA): TGTGCCACCAGTGATTCTCATTACGACAGGCAGAACTACGAGCAGTACTTC.